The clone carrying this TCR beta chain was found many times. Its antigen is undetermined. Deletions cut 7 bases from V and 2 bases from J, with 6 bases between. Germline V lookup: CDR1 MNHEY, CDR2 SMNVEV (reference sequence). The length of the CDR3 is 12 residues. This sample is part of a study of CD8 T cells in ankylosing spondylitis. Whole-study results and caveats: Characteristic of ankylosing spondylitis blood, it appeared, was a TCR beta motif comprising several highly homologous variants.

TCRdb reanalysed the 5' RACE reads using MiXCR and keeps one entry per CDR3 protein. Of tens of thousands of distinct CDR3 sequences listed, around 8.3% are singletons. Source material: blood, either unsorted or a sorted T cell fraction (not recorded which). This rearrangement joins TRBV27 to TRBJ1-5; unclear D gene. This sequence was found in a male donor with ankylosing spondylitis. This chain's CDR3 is CASKVGNQPQHF. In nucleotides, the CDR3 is TGTGCCAGCAAGGTGGGCAATCAGCCCCAGCATTTT.